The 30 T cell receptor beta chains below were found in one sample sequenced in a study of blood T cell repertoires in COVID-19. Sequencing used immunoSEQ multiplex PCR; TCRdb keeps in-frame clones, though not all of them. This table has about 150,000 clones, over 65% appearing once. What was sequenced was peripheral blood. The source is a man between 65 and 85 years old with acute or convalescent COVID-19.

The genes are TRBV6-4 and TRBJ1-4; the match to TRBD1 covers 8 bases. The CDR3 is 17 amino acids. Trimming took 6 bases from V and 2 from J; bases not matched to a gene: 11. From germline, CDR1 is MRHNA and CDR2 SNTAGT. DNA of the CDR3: TGTGCCAGCAGAACGGGACAGGAGATATGCACTAATGAAAAACTGTTTTTT. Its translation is CASRTGQEICTNEKLFF.

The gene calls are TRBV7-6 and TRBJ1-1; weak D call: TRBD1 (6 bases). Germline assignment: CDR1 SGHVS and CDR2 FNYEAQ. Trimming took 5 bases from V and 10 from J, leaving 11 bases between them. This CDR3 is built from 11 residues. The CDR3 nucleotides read TGTGCCAGCAGCCCCAGGGGCCGAGCTTTCTTT. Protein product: CASSPRGRAFF.

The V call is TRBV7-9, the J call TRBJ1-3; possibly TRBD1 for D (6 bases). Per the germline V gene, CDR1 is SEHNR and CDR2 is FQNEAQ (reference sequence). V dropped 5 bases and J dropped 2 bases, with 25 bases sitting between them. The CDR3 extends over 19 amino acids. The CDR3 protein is CASSDRTGFMSGTGNTIYF. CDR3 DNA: TGTGCCAGCAGCGACCGTACAGGGTTTATGTCTGGGACTGGAAACACCATATATTTT.

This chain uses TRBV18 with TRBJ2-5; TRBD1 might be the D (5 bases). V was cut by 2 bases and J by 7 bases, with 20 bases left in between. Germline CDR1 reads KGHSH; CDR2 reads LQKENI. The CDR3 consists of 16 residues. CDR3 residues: CASSPDQTKFQGTQYF. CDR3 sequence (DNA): TGTGCCAGCTCACCAGATCAGACGAAATTCCAGGGGACCCAGTACTTC.

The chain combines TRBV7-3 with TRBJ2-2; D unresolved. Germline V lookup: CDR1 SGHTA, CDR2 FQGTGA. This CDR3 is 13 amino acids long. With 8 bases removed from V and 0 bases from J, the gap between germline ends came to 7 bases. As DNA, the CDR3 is TGTGCCAGCGGGCAGTCGAACACCGGGGAGCTGTTTTTT. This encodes CASGQSNTGELFF. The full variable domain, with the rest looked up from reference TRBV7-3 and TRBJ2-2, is GAGVSQTPSNKVTEKGKYVELRCDPISGHTALYWYRQSLGQGPEFLIYFQGTGAADDSGLPNDRFFAVRPEGSVSTLKIQRTERGDSAVYLCASGQSNTGELFFGEGSRLTVL.

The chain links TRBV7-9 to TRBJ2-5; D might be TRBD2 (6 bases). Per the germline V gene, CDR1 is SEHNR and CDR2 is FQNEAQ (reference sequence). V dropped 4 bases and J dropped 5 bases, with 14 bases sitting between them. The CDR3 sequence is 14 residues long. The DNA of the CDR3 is TGTGCCAGCAGCTCGGAGCGTCGGGGGGAGACCCAGTACTTC. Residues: CASSSERRGETQYF.

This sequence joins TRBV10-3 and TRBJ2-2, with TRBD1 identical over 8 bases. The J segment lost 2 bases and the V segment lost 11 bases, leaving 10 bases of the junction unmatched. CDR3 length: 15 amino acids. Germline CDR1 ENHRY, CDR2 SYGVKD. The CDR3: CAADPTGANTGELFF. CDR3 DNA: TGTGCCGCCGATCCGACAGGGGCCAACACCGGGGAGCTGTTTTTT.

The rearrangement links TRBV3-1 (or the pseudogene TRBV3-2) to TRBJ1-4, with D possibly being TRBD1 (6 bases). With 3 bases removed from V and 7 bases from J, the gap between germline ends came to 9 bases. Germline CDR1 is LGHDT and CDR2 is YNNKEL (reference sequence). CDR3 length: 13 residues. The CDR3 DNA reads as TGTGCCAGCAGCCAGGGGGCGGGTGAAAAACTGTTTTTT. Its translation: CASSQGAGEKLFF.

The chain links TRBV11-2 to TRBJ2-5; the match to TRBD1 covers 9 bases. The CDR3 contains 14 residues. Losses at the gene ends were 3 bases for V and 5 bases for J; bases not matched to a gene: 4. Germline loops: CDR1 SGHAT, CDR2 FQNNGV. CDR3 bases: TGTGCCAGCAGCTTGGGACAGGGAGGCGAGACCCAGTACTTC. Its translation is CASSLGQGGETQYF.

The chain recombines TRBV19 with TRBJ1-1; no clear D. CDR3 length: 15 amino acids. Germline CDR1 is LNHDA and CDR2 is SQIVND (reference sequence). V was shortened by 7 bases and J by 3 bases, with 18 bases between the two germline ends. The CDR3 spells CASTTAGGGYTEAFF. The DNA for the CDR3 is TGTGCCAGTACCACGGCGGGTGGAGGTTACACTGAAGCTTTCTTT.

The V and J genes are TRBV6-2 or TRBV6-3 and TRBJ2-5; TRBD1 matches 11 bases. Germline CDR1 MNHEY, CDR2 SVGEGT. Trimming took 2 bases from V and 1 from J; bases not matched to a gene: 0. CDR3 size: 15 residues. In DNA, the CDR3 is TGTGCCAGCAGTTACGGGACAGGGGGCCAAGAGACCCAGTACTTC. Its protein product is CASSYGTGGQETQYF.

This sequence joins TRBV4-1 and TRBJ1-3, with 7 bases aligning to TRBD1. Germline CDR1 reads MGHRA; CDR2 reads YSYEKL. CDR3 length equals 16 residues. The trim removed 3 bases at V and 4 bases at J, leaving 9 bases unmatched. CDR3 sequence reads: CASSQGDREPGNTIYF. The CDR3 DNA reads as TGCGCCAGCAGCCAGGGCGACAGGGAACCGGGAAACACCATATATTTT.

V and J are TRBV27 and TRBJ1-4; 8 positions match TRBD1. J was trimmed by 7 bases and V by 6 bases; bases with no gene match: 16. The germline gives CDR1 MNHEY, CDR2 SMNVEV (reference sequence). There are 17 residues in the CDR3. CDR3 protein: CASSPLYLTGVGEKLFF. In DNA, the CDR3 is TGTGCCAGCAGCCCCCTCTATCTGACAGGGGTTGGTGAAAAACTGTTTTTT.

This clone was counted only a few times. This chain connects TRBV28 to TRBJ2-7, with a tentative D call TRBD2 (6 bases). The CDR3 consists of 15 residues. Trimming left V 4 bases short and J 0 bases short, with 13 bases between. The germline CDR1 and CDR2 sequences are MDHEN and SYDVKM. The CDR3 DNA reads TGTGCCAGCAGTTCCACGGGGGATACCTCCTACGAGCAGTACTTC. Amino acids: CASSSTGDTSYEQYF. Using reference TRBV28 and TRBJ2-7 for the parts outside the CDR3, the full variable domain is DVKVTQSSRYLVKRTGEKVFLECVQDMDHENMFWYRQDPGLGLRLIYFSYDVKMKEKGDIPEGYSVSREKKERFSLILESASTNQTSMYLCASSSTGDTSYEQYFGPGTRLTVT.

The CDR3 DNA sequence: TGTGCCAGCCAGGGGGCGCAAACTAGCACAGATACGCAGTATTTT. Translated, it gives CASQGAQTSTDTQYF. J is TRBJ2-3 and V is TRBV2, with 8 bases aligning to TRBD1. CDR1 and CDR2 from the germline V gene are SNHLY and FYNNEI. V was pared by 8 bases and J by 0 bases, with 7 bases of the junction left unmatched. CDR3 length: 15 amino acids.

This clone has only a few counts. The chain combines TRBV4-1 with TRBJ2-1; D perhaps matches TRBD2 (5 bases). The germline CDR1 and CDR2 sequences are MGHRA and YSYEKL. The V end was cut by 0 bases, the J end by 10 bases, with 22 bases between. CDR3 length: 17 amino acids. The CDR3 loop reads CASSQEILGSRTGEQFF. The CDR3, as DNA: TGCGCCAGCAGCCAAGAGATCTTAGGGAGCAGGACGGGAGAGCAGTTCTTC.

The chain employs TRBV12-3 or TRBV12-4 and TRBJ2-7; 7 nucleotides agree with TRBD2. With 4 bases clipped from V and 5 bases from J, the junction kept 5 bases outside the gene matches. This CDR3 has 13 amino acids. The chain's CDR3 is CASSWREGHEQYF. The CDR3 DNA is TGTGCCAGCAGTTGGAGGGAGGGCCACGAGCAGTACTTC.

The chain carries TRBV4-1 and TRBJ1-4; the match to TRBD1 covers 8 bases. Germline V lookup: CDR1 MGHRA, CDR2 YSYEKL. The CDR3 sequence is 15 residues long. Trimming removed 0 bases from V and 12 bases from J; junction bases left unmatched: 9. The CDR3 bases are TGCGCCAGCAGCCAAGATGCAGGGGGCCTTTCACAACTGTTTTTT. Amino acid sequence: CASSQDAGGLSQLFF.

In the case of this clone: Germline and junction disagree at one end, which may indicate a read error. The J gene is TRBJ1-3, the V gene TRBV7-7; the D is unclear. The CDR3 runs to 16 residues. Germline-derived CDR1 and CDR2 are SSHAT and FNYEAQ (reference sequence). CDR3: CASSPGVVAVGNTIYF. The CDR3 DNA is TGTGCTAGCAGCCCCGGGGTCGTTGCAGTTGGAAACACCATATATTTT.

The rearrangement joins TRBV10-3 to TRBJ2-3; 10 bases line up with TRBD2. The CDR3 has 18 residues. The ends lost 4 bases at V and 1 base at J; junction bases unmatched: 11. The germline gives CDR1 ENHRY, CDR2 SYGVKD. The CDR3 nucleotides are TGTGCCATCAGTGGACCTACAATCCTAGCGGGAGGCACAGATACGCAGTATTTT. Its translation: CAISGPTILAGGTDTQYF.

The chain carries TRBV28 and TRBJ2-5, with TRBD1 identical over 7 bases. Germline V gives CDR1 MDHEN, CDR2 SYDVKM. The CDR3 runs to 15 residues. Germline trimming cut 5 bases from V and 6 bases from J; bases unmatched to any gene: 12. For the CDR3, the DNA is TGTGCCAGCAGTCCTCCCGGGACAGATGGAAAGACCCAGTACTTC. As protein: CASSPPGTDGKTQYF.

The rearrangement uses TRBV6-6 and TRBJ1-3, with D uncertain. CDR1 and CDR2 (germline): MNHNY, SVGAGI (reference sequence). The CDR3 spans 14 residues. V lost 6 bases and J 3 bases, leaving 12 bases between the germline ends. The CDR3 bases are TGTGCCAGCAGGGGAGGTGGTCTTGGAAACACCATATATTTT. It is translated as CASRGGGLGNTIYF.

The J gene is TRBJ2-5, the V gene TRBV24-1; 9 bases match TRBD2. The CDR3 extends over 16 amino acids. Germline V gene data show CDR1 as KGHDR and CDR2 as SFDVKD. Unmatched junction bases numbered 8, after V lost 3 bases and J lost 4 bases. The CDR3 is CATSDPGGGGAETQYF. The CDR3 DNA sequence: TGTGCCACCAGTGATCCTGGGGGCGGGGGGGCAGAGACCCAGTACTTC.

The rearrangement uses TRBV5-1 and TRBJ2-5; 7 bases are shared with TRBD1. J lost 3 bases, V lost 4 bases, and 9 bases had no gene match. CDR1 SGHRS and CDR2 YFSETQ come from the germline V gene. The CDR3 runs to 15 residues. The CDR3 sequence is CASSPTGTEEETQYF. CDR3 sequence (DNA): TGCGCCAGCAGCCCCACCGGGACAGAGGAAGAGACCCAGTACTTC.

The CDR3 region has the DNA TGTGCCAGCAAATCGGGAGTCCACACTGAAGCTTTCTTT. This sequence encodes CASKSGVHTEAFF. The chain links TRBV28 to TRBJ1-1, with unresolved D. The germline V gene encodes CDR1 MDHEN and CDR2 SYDVKM. V lost 7 bases, J lost 3 bases, and 12 bases lay in between. CDR3 length: 13 residues.

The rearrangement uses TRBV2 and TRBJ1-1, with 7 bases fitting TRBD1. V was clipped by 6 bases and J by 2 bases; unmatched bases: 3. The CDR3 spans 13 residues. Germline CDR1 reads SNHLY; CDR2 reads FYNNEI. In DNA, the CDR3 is TGTGCCAGCAGCGGACAGGCAAACACTGAAGCTTTCTTT. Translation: CASSGQANTEAFF.

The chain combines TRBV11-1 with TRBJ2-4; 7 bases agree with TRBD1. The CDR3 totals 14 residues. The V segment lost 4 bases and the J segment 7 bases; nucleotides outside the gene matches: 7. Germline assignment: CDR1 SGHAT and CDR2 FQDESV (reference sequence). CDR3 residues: CASSSGGTWNIQYF. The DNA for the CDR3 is TGTGCCAGCAGCTCAGGGGGAACATGGAACATTCAGTACTTC.

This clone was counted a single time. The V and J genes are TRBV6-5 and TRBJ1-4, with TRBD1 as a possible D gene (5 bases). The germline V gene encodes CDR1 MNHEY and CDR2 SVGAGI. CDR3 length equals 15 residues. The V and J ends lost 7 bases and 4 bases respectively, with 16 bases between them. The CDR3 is CASTKVTGVNEKLFF. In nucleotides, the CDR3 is TGTGCCAGCACCAAAGTCACGGGGGTTAATGAAAAACTGTTTTTT.

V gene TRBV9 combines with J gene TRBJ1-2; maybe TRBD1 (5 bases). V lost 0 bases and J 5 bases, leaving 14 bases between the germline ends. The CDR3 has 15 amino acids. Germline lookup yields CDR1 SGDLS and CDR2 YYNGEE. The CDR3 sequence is CASSVAPGGTYGYTF. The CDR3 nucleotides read TGTGCCAGCAGCGTAGCCCCGGGGGGGACTTATGGCTACACCTTC.

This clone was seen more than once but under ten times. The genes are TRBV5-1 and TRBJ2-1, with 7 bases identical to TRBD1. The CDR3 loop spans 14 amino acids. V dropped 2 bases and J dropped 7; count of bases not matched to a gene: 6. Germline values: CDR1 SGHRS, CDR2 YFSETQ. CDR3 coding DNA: TGCGCCAGCAGCTTTATTCAGGGGGTTAATGAGCAGTTCTTC. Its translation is CASSFIQGVNEQFF.